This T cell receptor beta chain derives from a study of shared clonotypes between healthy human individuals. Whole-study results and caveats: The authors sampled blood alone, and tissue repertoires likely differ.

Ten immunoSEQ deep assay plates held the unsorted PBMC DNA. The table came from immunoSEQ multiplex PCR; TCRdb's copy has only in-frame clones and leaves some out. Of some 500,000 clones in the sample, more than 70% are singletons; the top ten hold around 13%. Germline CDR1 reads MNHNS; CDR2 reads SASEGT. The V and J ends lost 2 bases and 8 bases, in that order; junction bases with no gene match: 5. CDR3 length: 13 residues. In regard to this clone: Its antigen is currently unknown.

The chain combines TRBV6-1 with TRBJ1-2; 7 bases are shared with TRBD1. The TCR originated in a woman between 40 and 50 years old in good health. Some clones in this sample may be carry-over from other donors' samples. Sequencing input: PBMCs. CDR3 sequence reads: CASSEPGQRGYTF. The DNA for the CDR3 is TGTGCCAGCAGTGAACCGGGACAGCGGGGCTACACCTTC.